The sequence of this T cell receptor (beta chain) was determined in a study of technical replicates of blood from a handful of donors. TCRdb keeps only in-frame clones here, not all; method: immunoSEQ multiplex PCR. The table shows about 86,000 clones, with 96% occurring only once. CDR1 is LNHDA and CDR2 is SQIVND in the germline V gene (reference sequence). V was pared by 5 bases and J by 1 base, with 14 bases between. CDR3 size: 15 residues. The sequenced sample was T cells isolated from PBMCs. This receptor was obtained from a human donor in good health. This chain joins TRBV19 and TRBJ1-1; D might be TRBD1 (5 bases). CDR3 protein: CASSGARLANTEAFF. The CDR3 bases are TGTGCCAGTAGTGGGGCCCGGTTGGCGAACACTGAAGCTTTCTTT.